Listed below are T cell receptor beta chains from one sample, sequenced in a study of T cell responses to AZD1222 COVID-19 vaccine. TCRdb keeps only in-frame clones here, not all; method: immunoSEQ multiplex PCR. The data hold 80,000 to 95,000 clones, with just over 90% observed a single time. The source material was peripheral blood, sampled on day 0 of AZD1222 vaccination. Receptor source: an adult in good health. Both conserved end residues are part of each CDR3. D genes are given only for firm matches. The size field is filled for only some rows; it gives once, few, many or a size class.

TRBD1 | TRBJ1-1 | NA | TRBV5-6 | TGTGCCAGCAGCTTGGTATGGGGACAGGCACGGGACACTGAAGCTTTCTTT | CASSLVWGQARDTEAFF
NA | TRBJ2-2 | NA | TRBV29-1 | TGCAGCGTTGTTAGCGGTGCCGGGGAGCTGTTTTTT | CSVVSGAGELFF
TRBD2 | TRBJ2-5 | NA | TRBV7-9 | TGTGCCAGCAGCTTAGGGGTTAGCGGGGGATACCAAGAGACCCAGTACTTC | CASSLGVSGGYQETQYF
TRBD1 | TRBJ2-3 | NA | TRBV28 | TGTGCCAGCACGGGACAGACACGAGATACGCAGTATTTT | CASTGQTRDTQYF
NA | TRBJ1-2 | NA | TRBV28 | TGTGCCAGCAGTTTCAGGGACTATGGCTACACCTTC | CASSFRDYGYTF
NA | TRBJ2-3 | NA | TRBV5-6 | TGTGCCAGCAGCTTGGGCAGCACAGATACGCAGTATTTT | CASSLGSTDTQYF
NA | TRBJ2-7 | NA | TRBV5-1 | TGCGCCAGCGGGGACTCGCGGGGAGACTACGAGCAGTACTTC | CASGDSRGDYEQYF
NA | TRBJ1-1 | once | TRBV2 | TGTGCCAGCAGTGAAAGTATGGAGGGGGGCACTGAAGCTTTCTTT | CASSESMEGGTEAFF
NA | TRBJ2-2 | once | TRBV5-1 | TGCGCCAGCAGCTGGGAACCCGATTCCGGGGAGCTGTTTTTT | CASSWEPDSGELFF
TRBD2 | TRBJ2-1 | NA | TRBV6-1 | TGTGCCAGCAGTGAAGCCCTAAGCGGGAGTGCCTCGTACAATGAGCAGTTCTTC | CASSEALSGSASYNEQFF
TRBD1 | TRBJ2-3 | NA | TRBV24-1 | TGTGCCACCAGTGTCCCGTTGGGACAGGGAACAGATACGCAGTATTTT | CATSVPLGQGTDTQYF
NA | TRBJ2-1 | NA | TRBV27 | TGTGCCAGCAGAAGCACCGGGACTTCGCGGACCAATGAGCAGTTCTTC | CASRSTGTSRTNEQFF
TRBD2 | TRBJ2-7 | NA | TRBV6-5 | TGTGCCAGCAGTTACTCGGGACTAGCGGTCTACGAGCAGTACTTC | CASSYSGLAVYEQYF
NA | TRBJ1-4 | NA | TRBV19 | TGTGCCAGTACCCGAGCAAGGAATGAAAAACTGTTTTTT | CASTRARNEKLFF
NA | TRBJ2-1 | NA | TRBV11-3 | TGTGCCAGCAGCTTATCGGGACCCTACAATGAGCAGTTCTTC | CASSLSGPYNEQFF
TRBD1 | TRBJ2-3 | NA | TRBV7-2 | TGTGCCAGCAGCCCCCACAGGGGGACGACCACAGATACGCAGTATTTT | CASSPHRGTTTDTQYF
NA | TRBJ2-7 | once | TRBV9 | TGTGCCAGCAGCGCACGACAGGGCGGGGATACCTACGAGCAGTACTTC | CASSARQGGDTYEQYF
NA | TRBJ2-3 | NA | TRBV24-1 | TGTGCCACCAGTGGGTCGTGGGTAGGAGATACGCAGTATTTT | CATSGSWVGDTQYF
TRBD1 | TRBJ1-2 | once | TRBV2 | TGTGCCAGCATGGAACAGGGGAAGAATGGCTACACCTTC | CASMEQGKNGYTF
NA | TRBJ1-1 | NA | TRBV19 | TGTGCCAGTAGTATAGATATCTATACCCAGAACACTGAAGCTTTCTTT | CASSIDIYTQNTEAFF
NA | TRBJ1-1 | NA | TRBV28 | TGTGCCAGCAGTTTGGGGGTGACTGAAGCTTTCTTT | CASSLGVTEAFF
NA | TRBJ1-1 | NA | TRBV24-1 | TGTGCCACCAGCACGGGAGACACTGAAGCTTTCTTT | CATSTGDTEAFF
NA | TRBJ1-5 | NA | TRBV5-8 | TGTGCCAGCAGCTTGGCTCAGGGTAACGGGCAGCCCCAGCATTTT | CASSLAQGNGQPQHF
TRBD2 | TRBJ2-1 | few | TRBV7-3 | TGTGCCAGCAGCTTAATAGCGGGAGGCGCCAATGAGCAGTTCTTC | CASSLIAGGANEQFF
NA | TRBJ2-6 | NA | TRBV6-2/TRBV6-3 | TGTGCCAGCAGTAAACACCTCTCTGGGGCCAACGTCCTGACTTTC | CASSKHLSGANVLTF
TRBD2 | TRBJ2-3 | NA | TRBV29-1 | TGCAGCGTTGGGGGGACTAGCGGACGCACAGATACGCAGTATTTT | CSVGGTSGRTDTQYF
NA | TRBJ1-1 | NA | TRBV7-9 | TGTGCCAGCAGCTCTGTAGGGGACGGGGGGAACACTGAAGCTTTCTTT | CASSSVGDGGNTEAFF
NA | TRBJ2-1 | NA | TRBV2 | TGTGCCAGCGGAGACATAGGCGAGGGAAACAATGAGCAGTTCTTC | CASGDIGEGNNEQFF
TRBD1 | TRBJ1-4 | NA | TRBV29-1 | TGCACCAACCAGGGGGCGAATAATGAAAAACTGTTTTTT | CTNQGANNEKLFF
TRBD1 | TRBJ1-1 | NA | TRBV28 | TGTGCCAGCAGTCCGTGGGGGGACAGGGGCATGAACACTGAAGCTTTCTTT | CASSPWGDRGMNTEAFF
NA | TRBJ2-3 | NA | TRBV10-2 | TGCGCCAGCAGTCCGGACTATTCTTTCGGCACAGATACGCAGTATTTT | CASSPDYSFGTDTQYF
NA | TRBJ2-7 | NA | TRBV3-1/TRBV3-2 | TGTGCCAGCAGCATTGGAGGCCTGGGCGGTAAATACGAGCAGTACTTC | CASSIGGLGGKYEQYF
TRBD1 | TRBJ1-5 | NA | TRBV7-9 | TGTGCCAGCAGCCTAGGGACAGGGGGCTTCAATCAGCCCCAGCATTTT | CASSLGTGGFNQPQHF
NA | TRBJ2-7 | NA | TRBV27 | TGTGCCAGCAGTTCCGGCAGACCCGCCTACGAGCAGTACTTC | CASSSGRPAYEQYF
NA | TRBJ2-7 | NA | TRBV10-3 | TGTGCCATCAGTGAAATTGAAGACCAAACCTACGAGCAGTACTTC | CAISEIEDQTYEQYF
TRBD1 | TRBJ2-7 | NA | TRBV29-1 | TGCAGCGTGGGGACAGGGGCCGCCTACGAGCAGTACTTC | CSVGTGAAYEQYF
NA | TRBJ2-4 | once | TRBV6-2/TRBV6-3 | TGTGCCAGCAGTTACCGTATCGTAAACGGGACGGCCAAAAACATTCAGTACTTC | CASSYRIVNGTAKNIQYF
NA | TRBJ2-1 | NA | TRBV2 | TGTGCCAGCAGCGTGGACACATACTACAATGAGCAGTTCTTC | CASSVDTYYNEQFF
TRBD2 | TRBJ2-1 | NA | TRBV18 | TGTGCCAGCACGCCATTGACTAGCGGATACAATGAGCAGTTCTTC | CASTPLTSGYNEQFF
NA | TRBJ2-1 | NA | TRBV6-5 | TGTGCCAGCAGTTACAGGCAGGGAGGAAGGAATGAGCAGTTCTTC | CASSYRQGGRNEQFF
NA | TRBJ1-4 | NA | TRBV28 | TGTGCCAGCAGCCGGATTCCGGTACTTACTAATGAAAAACTGTTTTTT | CASSRIPVLTNEKLFF
NA | TRBJ1-5 | NA | TRBV7-3 | TGTGCCAGCAGTCCAGGGTCGATTCAGCCCCAGCATTTT | CASSPGSIQPQHF
NA | TRBJ2-7 | NA | TRBV7-9 | TGTGCCAGCAGCTTGGCCGGGTCTGGCGGCGAGCAGTACTTC | CASSLAGSGGEQYF
NA | TRBJ2-7 | NA | TRBV10-3 | TGTGCCATCGGAGGCGGTAGTAACGAGCAGTACTTC | CAIGGGSNEQYF
TRBD2 | TRBJ2-1 | NA | TRBV7-8 | TGTGCCAGCAGCTCCATAGCGGGAGGGTACAATGAGCAGTTCTTC | CASSSIAGGYNEQFF
NA | TRBJ1-5 | NA | TRBV30 | TGTGCCTGGGCCCTCGGGGGACCTTATAGCAATCAGCCCCAGCATTTT | CAWALGGPYSNQPQHF
NA | TRBJ1-5 | NA | TRBV15 | TGTGCCACCAGCAGCCCAGGGGCGCGGAATCAGCCCCAGCATTTT | CATSSPGARNQPQHF
NA | TRBJ1-2 | NA | TRBV5-1 | TGCGCCAGCTATGGAGGCGGAGAATCACTCTATGGCTACACCTTC | CASYGGGESLYGYTF
NA | TRBJ2-1 | NA | TRBV5-4 | TGTGCCAGCAGCTTGGTAGGTTTAGCTGGGAATGAGCAGTTCTTC | CASSLVGLAGNEQFF
NA | TRBJ2-7 | NA | TRBV5-1 | TGCGCCAGCAGCTTGGAAGTAGGGATAACCTACGAGCAGTACTTC | CASSLEVGITYEQYF
TRBD2 | TRBJ2-1 | NA | TRBV4-3 | TGCGCCAGCAGCTACCAACTAGCGGGAGAGGGGAACTACAATGAGCAGTTCTTC | CASSYQLAGEGNYNEQFF
NA | TRBJ2-2 | NA | TRBV5-1 | TGCGCCAGCAGCTTTTTTGGCCGATCGACGACAAACACCGGGGAGCTGTTTTTT | CASSFFGRSTTNTGELFF
TRBD1 | TRBJ1-2 | NA | TRBV30 | TGTGCCTGGAGTGTAGGGGACAGGGGCCATGGCTACACCTTC | CAWSVGDRGHGYTF
NA | TRBJ1-1 | once | TRBV5-1 | TGCGCCAGCAGCTTACAAGGGGGTGGGAACACTGAAGCTTTCTTT | CASSLQGGGNTEAFF
TRBD2 | TRBJ2-3 | NA | TRBV4-3 | TGCGCCAGCAGCCAAGATATCCGGCCTAGCGGGACAGATACGCAGTATTTT | CASSQDIRPSGTDTQYF
NA | TRBJ1-1 | NA | TRBV19 | TGTGCCAGTCGAATAGGGGCTGGTAGTACTGAAGCTTTCTTT | CASRIGAGSTEAFF
TRBD1 | TRBJ1-1 | once | TRBV27 | TGTGCCAGCAGTCTCACAGGGGGGTTCAGGTACACTGAAGCTTTCTTT | CASSLTGGFRYTEAFF
TRBD2 | TRBJ2-7 | NA | TRBV7-2 | TGTGCCAGCACCCCAGCGGGAGGGGGATACGAGCAGTACTTC | CASTPAGGGYEQYF
TRBD1 | TRBJ1-3 | NA | TRBV5-1 | TGCGCCAGCAGCTCTCCCGACAGGGGTTTTGGAAACACCATATATTTT | CASSSPDRGFGNTIYF
TRBD2 | TRBJ2-7 | once | TRBV19 | TGTGCCAGTAGTGCCCTACTAGCGGGAGAAGTCGAGCAGTACTTC | CASSALLAGEVEQYF